These 23 T cell receptor beta chains were all obtained from the same sample, sequenced in a study of blood T cells in healthy people across ages (dated by TCRdb to the mid-2010s). Receptors were amplified or captured by 5' RACE. Instrument used: Illumina HiSeq 2500. The second PCR ran for roughly 7 to 12 cycles and used a J-beta primer mix along with a sample-barcoded 5' primer. The public reads were reanalyzed by TCRdb: fastp trimming at Q25, MiXCR alignment, in-frame beta chains only. Here each entry gathers all rows of one CDR3 protein and keeps the most common genes and DNA. The sample profile shows 1.2 million to 1.5 million distinct CDR3 sequences; 42% of them were found once. 7.9% of the sample rests with the top ten. The sequenced sample consisted of blood. These receptors all come from a woman aged 18-30 years in good health.

The V and J genes are TRBV20-1 and TRBJ1-2; D ambiguous. Germline V gene lookup returns CDR1 DFQATT and CDR2 SNEGSKA (reference sequence). With 0 bases removed from V and 7 bases from J, the gap between germline ends came to 12 bases. The CDR3 has 13 amino acids. CDR3 loop: CSARDRTESGYTF. In nucleotides, the CDR3 is TGCAGTGCTAGAGATCGGACGGAGTCTGGCTACACCTTC.

The chain couples TRBV7-8 to TRBJ2-1; D remains unclear. This CDR3 is 12 amino acids long. V was clipped by 3 bases and J by 9 bases, with 9 bases between them. CDR1 is SGHVS, CDR2 FQNEAQ, per germline. The CDR3 loop reads CASSFIGVEQFF. CDR3 DNA: TGTGCCAGCAGCTTTATTGGGGTTGAGCAGTTCTTC.

This chain joins TRBV6-6 and TRBJ1-2, with 7 bases matching TRBD1. CDR1 MNHNY and CDR2 SVGAGI come from the germline V gene (reference sequence). This CDR3 has 15 amino acids. J was trimmed by 0 bases and V by 5 bases; bases with no gene match: 6. The CDR3 loop reads CASSTGTVSNYGYTF. The CDR3 bases are TGTGCCAGCAGTACGGGGACAGTCTCTAACTATGGCTACACCTTC.

A few counts support this clonotype. J is TRBJ1-1 and V is TRBV5-1; no clear D. This CDR3 is 16 amino acids long. V gave up 4 bases and J gave up 0 bases, with 16 bases separating them. CDR1 SGHRS and CDR2 YFSETQ come from the germline V gene. The CDR3 sequence is CASSQDPDIMNTEAFF. In nucleotides, the CDR3 is TGCGCCAGCAGCCAAGATCCCGACATTATGAACACTGAAGCTTTCTTT.

The chain recombines TRBV4-3 with TRBJ1-1; no reliable D call. CDR3 length: 13 amino acids. CDR1 and CDR2 from the germline V gene are LGHNA and YSLEER. Trimming removed 0 bases at V and 5 bases at J, with 7 bases between. CDR3: CASSQDGVTEAFF. The CDR3 DNA reads TGCGCCAGCAGCCAAGATGGGGTTACTGAAGCTTTCTTT.

This clonotype has more than one count but fewer than ten. The CDR3 region is CASSEDITNEKLFF. In DNA form, the CDR3 reads TGTGCCAGCAGTGAGGACATAACGAATGAAAAACTGTTTTTT. This chain links TRBV6-6 with TRBJ1-4; weak D call: TRBD1 (5 bases). Germline CDR1 is MNHNY and CDR2 is SVGAGI (reference sequence). V shed 5 bases and J shed 5 bases, with 12 bases lying between them. The CDR3 runs to 14 residues.

The chain uses TRBV12-3 or TRBV12-4 and TRBJ2-3, with 9 bases lining up with TRBD2. The trim removed 5 bases at V and 0 bases at J, leaving 6 bases unmatched. CDR3 size: 16 residues. The CDR3, as DNA: TGTGCCAGCAGTGCCGGGGCGGGAGGGAGCACAGATACGCAGTATTTT. Translated, it gives CASSAGAGGSTDTQYF.

This clonotype showed up just a few times. The chain recombines TRBV6-5 with TRBJ2-5, with D possibly being TRBD1 or TRBD2 (6 bases each). The CDR3 contains 15 residues. Between the trimmed V and J ends, which lost 0 bases and 0 bases, there was a span of 8 bases. Per germline, CDR1 MNHEY and CDR2 SVGAGI. CDR3 bases: TGTGCCAGCAGTTACTCAGGGGGGAACCAAGAGACCCAGTACTTC. It codes for CASSYSGGNQETQYF.

V is TRBV9 and J is TRBJ2-7; weak D call: TRBD1 (6 bases). V shed 4 bases and J shed 6 bases, with 17 bases lying between them. CDR3 length equals 14 residues. Germline CDR1 SGDLS, CDR2 YYNGEE. CDR3 in DNA: TGTGCCAGCAGCCCCGGCGGCGCCAGGGGCGAGCAGTACTTC. This codes for CASSPGGARGEQYF.

The chain carries TRBV2 and TRBJ2-1; 9 positions agree with TRBD2. CDR1 and CDR2 (germline): SNHLY, FYNNEI. The CDR3 sequence is 15 residues long. V trimming: 8 bases; J trimming: 0 bases; junction bases outside the gene matches: 5. This CDR3 reads CASGLANVSYNEQFF. The CDR3 region has the DNA TGTGCCAGCGGACTAGCGAACGTCTCCTACAATGAGCAGTTCTTC. Filled out from reference TRBV2 and TRBJ2-1, the complete variable domain reads EPEVTQTPSHQVTQMGQEVILRCVPISNHLYFYWYRQILGQKVEFLVSFYNNEISEKSEIFDDQFSVERPDGSNFTLKIRSTKLEDSAMYFCASGLANVSYNEQFFGPGTRLTVL.

V usage is TRBV4-1 and J usage is TRBJ2-1; 7 nucleotides line up with TRBD2. Trimming at V came to 1 base and at J to 5 bases, leaving 8 bases not matched to a gene. Germline CDR1 and CDR2: MGHRA and YSYEKL. CDR3 length equals 16 residues. CDR3 in amino acids: CASSQATGTTHNEQFF. The CDR3 DNA sequence: TGCGCCAGCAGCCAAGCTACCGGGACTACCCACAATGAGCAGTTCTTC.

This clonotype appeared a few times. The V call is TRBV2, the J call TRBJ2-1; 12 nucleotides line up with TRBD2. This CDR3 is 17 amino acids long. Germline loops: CDR1 SNHLY, CDR2 FYNNEI. Germline trimming cut 8 bases from V and 6 bases from J; bases unmatched to any gene: 14. The CDR3 region has the DNA TGTGCCAGCGGGGCTAGCGGGGGGGCTTCAGTGATCAATGAGCAGTTCTTC. As protein: CASGASGGASVINEQFF. The complete variable domain, with remaining parts taken from reference TRBV2 and TRBJ2-1, reads EPEVTQTPSHQVTQMGQEVILRCVPISNHLYFYWYRQILGQKVEFLVSFYNNEISEKSEIFDDQFSVERPDGSNFTLKIRSTKLEDSAMYFCASGASGGASVINEQFFGPGTRLTVL.

This chain links TRBV15 with TRBJ2-2; D may be TRBD2 (7 bases). Deletions cut 8 bases from V and 0 bases from J, with 13 bases between. The CDR3 sequence is 15 residues long. Germline CDR1 and CDR2: LNHNV and YYDKDF (reference sequence). The CDR3 coding sequence is TGTGCCACCTCCGCGGGGGCCACGAACACCGGGGAGCTGTTTTTT. This encodes CATSAGATNTGELFF.

This chain connects TRBV14 to TRBJ2-1; D remains ambiguous. The better agreement between TRBJ2-7 and the DNA end casts doubt on the J call. This CDR3 contains 14 residues. Germline CDR1 reads SGHDN; CDR2 reads FVKESK. The DNA for the CDR3 is TGTGCCAGCAGCCGAGAGCACGGATACAATGAGCAGTACTTC. This encodes CASSREHGYNEQYF.

The rearrangement uses TRBV10-3 and TRBJ2-1; D is unresolved. The V gene lost 2 bases and the J gene lost 10 bases, with 9 bases spanning the gap. CDR1 ENHRY and CDR2 SYGVKD come from the germline V gene. The CDR3 length is 12 residues. The CDR3 nucleotides are TGTGCCATCAGTGAGGGCGCCACAGAGCAGTTCTTC. Translating it yields CAISEGATEQFF.

In DNA form, the CDR3 reads TGCGCCAGCAGCTTGTTTCGGACAGGGGACACTGAAGCTTTCTTT. Protein product: CASSLFRTGDTEAFF. V gene TRBV5-1 combines with J gene TRBJ1-1; 9 bases map to TRBD1. The V gene end was trimmed by 1 base and the J gene end by 3 bases; junction bases not matched to a gene: 4. The germline CDR1 and CDR2 sequences are SGHRS and YFSETQ. CDR3 length: 15 amino acids.

This clonotype was recorded a few times. The chain has TRBV3-1 and TRBJ1-6, with D perhaps TRBD1 (6 bases). V lost 4 bases and J 10 bases, leaving 20 bases between the germline ends. The CDR3 totals 16 residues. Germline lookup yields CDR1 LGHDT and CDR2 YNNKEL (reference sequence). DNA of the CDR3: TGTGCCAGCAGCCTCCCGCCGACAGGCGGTGGGTCACCCCTCCACTTT. It codes for CASSLPPTGGGSPLHF. The variable domain in full, with the rest retrieved from reference TRBV3-1 and TRBJ1-6, is DTAVSQTPKYLVTQMGNDKSIKCEQNLGHDTMYWYKQDSKKFLKIMFSYNNKELIINETVPNRFSPKSPDKAHLNLHINSLELGDSAVYFCASSLPPTGGGSPLHFGNGTRLTVT.

This clonotype appeared a few times. One end of the junction fails to match germline, which may point to a read error. The chain combines TRBV5-1 with TRBJ1-1; D is ambiguous. The V gene's germline CDR1 is SGHRS and CDR2 YFSETQ. CDR3 length equals 11 residues. The CDR3 region has the DNA TGTGCCAGCAAGGTGAACACTGAAGCTTTCTTT. Encoded protein: CASKVNTEAFF.

This clonotype has a handful of counts. The chain links TRBV29-1 to TRBJ1-2, with D possibly being TRBD1 (5 bases). Germline V gene data show CDR1 as SQVTM and CDR2 as ANQGSEA. This CDR3 has 14 amino acids. Trimming left V 7 bases short and J 5 bases short, with 20 bases between. The CDR3, as DNA: TGCAGCGCCCCCCTCGGGACGGTTAGTTATGGCTACACCTTC. Protein sequence: CSAPLGTVSYGYTF.

The J gene is TRBJ2-4, the V gene TRBV7-9, with 9 bases lining up with TRBD1. The end of the DNA fits TRBJ2-7 better, so the J call may be wrong. Looked up from germline, CDR1 is SEHNR and CDR2 is FQNEAQ (reference sequence). The CDR3 length is 13 residues. In nucleotides, the CDR3 is TGTGCCAGTACCGGGACAGGGAGGTACGAGCAGTACTTC. It encodes CASTGTGRYEQYF.

This chain links TRBV6-5 with TRBJ2-7, with TRBD2 identical over 11 bases. CDR1 is MNHEY and CDR2 is SVGAGI in the germline V gene. Trimming at V came to 5 bases and at J to 6 bases, leaving 9 bases not matched to a gene. The CDR3 spans 15 residues. The CDR3 region is CASSLAGGQGREQYF. In DNA form, the CDR3 reads TGTGCCAGCAGTCTAGCGGGAGGCCAAGGCCGCGAGCAGTACTTC.

V gene TRBV12-3 or TRBV12-4 combines with J gene TRBJ2-7; no firm D call. Between the trimmed V and J ends, which lost 5 bases and 2 bases, there was a span of 13 bases. The CDR3 extends over 14 amino acids. The chain's CDR3 is CASSPQARAYEQYF. The CDR3 nucleotides read TGTGCCAGCAGTCCGCAAGCTAGGGCCTACGAGCAGTACTTC.

There are many counts of this clonotype. This sequence joins TRBV3-1 and TRBJ2-1; D remains unclear. The germline gives CDR1 LGHDT, CDR2 YNNKEL (reference sequence). The V end lost 4 bases, the J end lost 0 bases, and 13 bases lay between the germline ends. The CDR3 has 16 residues. CDR3 sequence reads: CASSRAPRSSYNEQFF. As DNA, the CDR3 is TGTGCCAGCAGCCGAGCACCTCGGAGCTCCTACAATGAGCAGTTCTTC.